Shown below are 19 T cell receptor beta chains from a single sample sequenced in a study of T cells in Graves' hyperthyroidism and ophthalmopathy (dated by TCRdb to about 2019). Library preparation used multiplex PCR. Reads for this sample came from an Illumina HiSeq 2000. Amplification of TCR beta CDR3 regions was carried out from RNA transcripts. The first round of RT-PCR for the TCR CDR3 was performed with the HTBI primer set and the Qiagen OneStep RT-PCR kit. The public reads were run again by TCRdb, first through fastp at Q25 and then through MiXCR, and only productive beta chains were kept. One record per CDR3 amino acid sequence lists the most common genes and DNA. This sample is represented by a few hundred thousand distinct CDR3 sequences; just over 45% of them were singletons. The ten largest clones represent roughly 20% of the sample. The sequenced sample consisted of peripheral blood or thyroid tissue (not recorded which). Every receptor here comes from an adult woman with Graves' disease, either hyperthyroidism or ophthalmopathy (not recorded which).

The chain uses TRBV7-3 and TRBJ2-2; TRBD2 aligns across 7 bases. The CDR3 is made up of 15 amino acids. Germline assignment: CDR1 SGHTA and CDR2 FQGTGA. V lost 5 bases to trimming and J lost 8 bases; unmatched junction nucleotides: 11. CDR3 loop: CASSNNVAGAGELFF. The CDR3 nucleotides are TGTGCCAGCAGCAATAATGTGGCGGGAGCGGGGGAGCTGTTTTTT.

This clonotype has a count of ten or more. The chain joins TRBV15 to TRBJ1-5; D unclear. The CDR3 has 15 residues. Trimming removed 0 bases at V and 1 base at J, with 7 bases between. Germline V CDR1 and CDR2: LNHNV, YYDKDF (reference sequence). The CDR3 is CATSRDADSNQPQHF. The CDR3 DNA follows: TGTGCCACCAGCAGAGATGCGGACAGCAATCAGCCCCAGCATTTT.

The V and J genes are TRBV5-1 and TRBJ1-2; D gene uncertain. Germline assignment: CDR1 SGHRS and CDR2 YFSETQ. Trimming removed 0 bases from V and 8 bases from J, with 11 bases in between. The CDR3 sequence is 13 residues long. CDR3 sequence: CASSLEPNAGYTF. CDR3 nucleotide sequence: TGCGCCAGCAGCTTGGAGCCGAATGCGGGCTACACCTTC.

The table lists this clonotype with many counts. The V and J genes are TRBV9 and TRBJ1-1; D is unclear. CDR3 length: 15 residues. V dropped 0 bases and J dropped 2 bases, with 11 bases sitting between them. Germline loops: CDR1 SGDLS, CDR2 YYNGEE. The CDR3 DNA follows: TGTGCCAGCAGCGTAGATGGGTATCCCAACACTGAAGCTTTCTTT. It codes for CASSVDGYPNTEAFF. Complete variable domain (other parts from reference TRBV9 and TRBJ1-1): DSGVTQTPKHLITATGQRVTLRCSPRSGDLSVYWYQQSLDQGLQFLIQYYNGEERAKGNILERFSAQQFPDLHSELNLSSLELGDSALYFCASSVDGYPNTEAFFGQGTRLTVV.

The chain has TRBV5-1 and TRBJ2-7; TRBD1 matches at 9 bases. CDR3 length: 15 residues. Germline V gene data show CDR1 as SGHRS and CDR2 as YFSETQ. The trim removed 5 bases at V and 3 bases at J, leaving 9 bases unmatched. The CDR3 region is CASRGNRGLYYEQYF. In nucleotides, the CDR3 is TGCGCCAGCAGGGGTAACAGGGGGCTCTACTACGAGCAGTACTTC.

The CDR3 loop is CASSLVVAGGDPYGYTF. DNA of the CDR3: TGTGCCAGCAGCTTAGTAGTGGCAGGGGGGGATCCCTATGGCTACACCTTC. J is TRBJ1-2 and V is TRBV7-2, with 7 bases aligning to TRBD1. V lost 1 base to trimming and J lost 4 bases; unmatched junction nucleotides: 12. CDR3 length: 17 amino acids. Germline values: CDR1 SGHTA, CDR2 FQGNSA.

Worth noting for this clonotype: The conserved phenylalanine or tryptophan normally closing the CDR3 is absent here, so this likely arose from a read error. Because the CDR3's place on the DNA is in doubt, the DNA is left out and the CDR3 is given as listed by TCRdb. The CDR3: CASSLGSDY. The chain uses TRBV5-1 and TRBJ1-4. Germline V lookup: CDR1 SGHRS, CDR2 YFSETQ. The CDR3 adds up to 9 amino acids, both ends counted.

This sequence joins TRBV18 and TRBJ1-5; D unresolved. The V end was cut by 1 base, the J end by 5 bases, with 9 bases between. The V gene's germline CDR1 is KGHSH and CDR2 LQKENI. This CDR3 contains 14 residues. Here the CDR3 DNA reads TGTGCCAGCTCACCACAGGTTGTGGATCAGCCCCAGCATTTT. Its protein is CASSPQVVDQPQHF.

This clonotype was observed many times. The chain has TRBV11-2 and TRBJ2-7; D is uncertain. Trimming stripped 0 bases from V and 6 bases from J, with 6 bases between. Looked up from germline, CDR1 is SGHAT and CDR2 is FQNNGV. The CDR3 is 12 amino acids. CDR3 bases: TGTGCCAGCAGCTTAGATCTCGGCGAGCAGTACTTC. It yields the protein CASSLDLGEQYF.

The rearrangement uses TRBV7-8 and TRBJ1-2; 12 nucleotides line up with TRBD1. CDR3 length: 16 amino acids. Germline V gene lookup returns CDR1 SGHVS and CDR2 FQNEAQ. V gave up 3 bases and J gave up 4 bases; unmatched junction bases: 6. The CDR3 region has the DNA TGTGCCAGCAGCTTGTCCGGGACAGGGGGCACCTATGGCTACACCTTC. Protein sequence: CASSLSGTGGTYGYTF.

The chain combines TRBV10-3 with TRBJ1-4; possibly TRBD1 for D (6 bases). Germline values: CDR1 ENHRY, CDR2 SYGVKD. The CDR3 contains 18 residues. V was trimmed by 11 bases and J by 7 bases, leaving 32 bases between them. CDR3 amino acids: CAGTLSTSHRAFGEKLFF. CDR3 nucleotide sequence: TGTGCCGGCACCCTAAGTACGTCACACAGGGCTTTCGGTGAAAAACTGTTTTTT.

The table lists this clonotype with many counts. The rearrangement links TRBV4-1 to TRBJ1-4; perhaps TRBD1 as D (5 bases). Looked up from germline, CDR1 is MGHRA and CDR2 is YSYEKL. The length of the CDR3 is 15 residues. Trimming shortened V by 1 base and J by 7 bases, and 13 bases separated the two germline ends. The CDR3 spells CASSQGADSTEKLFF. The CDR3, as DNA: TGCGCCAGCAGCCAAGGAGCCGACAGCACTGAAAAACTGTTTTTT.

This rearrangement joins TRBV20-1 to TRBJ1-5; the D is unclear. Germline V gene sequence: CDR1 DFQATT, CDR2 SNEGSKA (reference sequence). This CDR3 is built from 13 residues. Trimming shortened V by 1 base and J by 11 bases, and 15 bases separated the two germline ends. The CDR3 nucleotides read TGCAGTGCTAGAGGATTAGGCTACGCAGCCCAGCATTTT. The encoded protein is CSARGLGYAAQHF.

The V gene is TRBV7-9, the J gene TRBJ1-6; D may be TRBD1 (6 bases). V lost 7 bases and J 9 bases, leaving 19 bases between the germline ends. Germline V gene data show CDR1 as SEHNR and CDR2 as FQNEAQ (reference sequence). The CDR3 is made up of 15 amino acids. The DNA for the CDR3 is TGTGCCAGCACCTCGGGGGGGCGAGTGGGTTCACCCCTCCACTTT. Translation gives CASTSGGRVGSPLHF.

The sample holds many counts of this clonotype. The chain couples TRBV2 to TRBJ1-6; no reliable D call. V lost 1 base, J lost 8 bases, and 9 bases lay in between. The CDR3 extends over 14 amino acids. Germline V gives CDR1 SNHLY, CDR2 FYNNEI. CDR3 nucleotides: TGTGCCAGCAGTGAAGGGAGGGAATATTCACCCCTCCACTTT. It codes for CASSEGREYSPLHF.

This clonotype has a count of ten or more. V is TRBV4-1 and J is TRBJ2-7; tentative D call: TRBD1 (5 bases). The CDR3 covers 15 residues. The V end lost 1 base, the J end lost 6 bases, and 16 bases lay between the germline ends. Germline V gene sequence: CDR1 MGHRA, CDR2 YSYEKL. CDR3 loop: CASSQVLTALSEQYF. CDR3 nucleotide sequence: TGCGCCAGCAGCCAAGTTCTGACAGCCCTTTCCGAGCAGTACTTC.

This clonotype occurred once. The chain joins TRBV9 to TRBJ1-5; unclear D gene. The CDR3 is 14 amino acids. V was trimmed by 0 bases and J by 11 bases, leaving 15 bases between them. Germline lookup yields CDR1 SGDLS and CDR2 YYNGEE. This CDR3 reads CASSVGLAGETQHF. In DNA, the CDR3 is TGTGCCAGCAGCGTAGGTTTAGCGGGAGAGACCCAGCATTTT.

This clonotype has just a few counts. The genes are TRBV29-1 and TRBJ1-1, with 7 nucleotides matching TRBD1. The trim removed 7 bases at V and 0 bases at J, leaving 2 bases unmatched. Germline-derived CDR1 and CDR2 are SQVTM and ANQGSEA. The CDR3 spans 12 residues. CDR3 sequence (DNA): TGCAGCGCCGGGACAGTGAACACTGAAGCTTTCTTT. As protein: CSAGTVNTEAFF.

The count of this clonotype is one. The chain is built from TRBV7-2 and TRBJ2-7, with D possibly matching TRBD1 (5 bases). V lost 0 bases, J lost 4 bases, and 13 bases lay in between. CDR3 length: 15 residues. Germline CDR1 SGHTA, CDR2 FQGNSA. DNA of the CDR3: TGTGCCAGCAGCTTAGCAGGGGCGGCCCATTACGAGCAGTACTTC. Translating gives CASSLAGAAHYEQYF.